This passage covers 25 T cell receptor beta chains from one sample sequenced in a study of T cells after yellow fever vaccination. TCRdb used MiXCR to reprocess the 5' RACE reads, holding one entry per CDR3 protein. The sample holds roughly 250,000 distinct CDR3 sequences, 10% to 15% seen once. Sequences were derived from CD4+ T cells sorted from PBMCs, sampled 45 days after the yellow fever booster vaccination. The receptors were gathered from a man under 40 who received the YFV17D yellow fever vaccine.

This chain connects TRBV18 to TRBJ2-1, with D perhaps matching TRBD1 (5 bases). Germline assignment: CDR1 KGHSH and CDR2 LQKENI. V was shortened by 5 bases and J by 5 bases, with 13 bases between the two germline ends. The CDR3 runs 14 residues. The CDR3 nucleotides are TGTGCCAGCTCAGAACAGGCCCGGCACAATGAGCAGTTCTTC. As protein: CASSEQARHNEQFF.

This clonotype has at least ten counts. The V gene is TRBV5-1, the J gene TRBJ2-3; D is possibly TRBD1 (6 bases). Looked up from germline, CDR1 is SGHRS and CDR2 is YFSETQ. Trimming shortened V by 4 bases and J by 2 bases, and 17 bases separated the two germline ends. The CDR3 totals 16 residues. The CDR3 protein is CASSPQGQGITDTQYF. The DNA of the CDR3 is TGCGCCAGCAGCCCCCAAGGCCAGGGGATCACAGATACGCAGTATTTT.

This clonotype has ten or more counts. This sequence joins TRBV5-6 and TRBJ2-1; 8 positions match TRBD2. The CDR3 totals 14 residues. V shed 3 bases, J shed 7 bases, and the junction held 6 bases outside the gene matches. Germline CDR1 SGHDT, CDR2 YYEEEE. The DNA of the CDR3 is TGTGCCAGCAGCTCCGGGACTAGAACGAATGAGCAGTTCTTC. Translation gives CASSSGTRTNEQFF.

This clonotype was observed a few times. The chain links TRBV18 to TRBJ2-7, with 8 bases identical to TRBD1. Germline CDR1 is KGHSH and CDR2 is LQKENI. This CDR3 is built from 15 residues. The V and J ends lost 4 bases and 3 bases, in that order; junction bases with no gene match: 8. In DNA, the CDR3 is TGTGCCAGCTCACTCTCAGGGGGCTCTGGCTACGAGCAGTACTTC. Its translation is CASSLSGGSGYEQYF.

This clonotype was counted only a few times. The chain has TRBV20-1 and TRBJ2-1; no definite D call. CDR3 length equals 11 residues. Germline V CDR1 and CDR2: DFQATT, SNEGSKA (reference sequence). V was clipped by 5 bases and J by 6 bases, with 8 bases between them. DNA for the CDR3: TGCAGTGCTCGACTTCTCAATGAGCAGTTCTTC. This codes for CSARLLNEQFF.

V and J are TRBV19 and TRBJ2-7; possibly TRBD2 for D (5 bases). CDR1 and CDR2 from the germline V gene are LNHDA and SQIVND (reference sequence). This CDR3 region has 13 residues. The V and J ends lost 0 bases and 5 bases respectively, with 8 bases between them. The CDR3 region is CASSIDRGNEQYF. The CDR3, as DNA: TGTGCCAGTAGTATAGATCGAGGGAACGAGCAGTACTTC.

The chain recombines TRBV7-2 with TRBJ2-3; D call uncertain. CDR3 length: 12 amino acids. V lost 5 bases and J lost 8, with 11 bases in between. Germline V CDR1 and CDR2: SGHTA, FQGNSA. DNA of the CDR3: TGTGCCAGCAGCACGAATCCGGGTACGCAGTATTTT. The encoded protein is CASSTNPGTQYF.

This chain uses TRBV5-1 with TRBJ2-1; no clear D gene. Germline CDR1 is SGHRS and CDR2 is YFSETQ. The CDR3 runs to 11 residues. The V and J ends lost 2 bases and 8 bases respectively, with 5 bases between them. For the CDR3, the DNA is TGCGCCAGCAGCTTAACGGATGAGCAGTTCTTC. It codes for CASSLTDEQFF.

This clonotype has a handful of counts. The chain uses TRBV6-2 or TRBV6-3 and TRBJ2-1, with D unresolved. Germline loops: CDR1 MNHEY, CDR2 SVGEGT. The CDR3 contains 12 residues. The V end was cut by 6 bases, the J end by 5 bases, with 8 bases between. CDR3 DNA sequence: TGTGCCAGCAGATACCCTAACAATGAGCAGTTCTTC. Translated: CASRYPNNEQFF.

The gene calls are TRBV7-9 and TRBJ2-5; 7 bases are a match to TRBD1. The junction had 5 bases not matched to a gene; V was cut back by 6 bases and J by 1 base. The germline gives CDR1 SEHNR, CDR2 FQNEAQ (reference sequence). The CDR3 consists of 14 residues. The CDR3 loop reads CASSSQGTQETQYF. In DNA form, the CDR3 reads TGTGCCAGCAGTTCACAGGGGACCCAAGAGACCCAGTACTTC.

Many counts were recorded for this clonotype. This chain joins TRBV12-3 or TRBV12-4 and TRBJ2-7; no clear D. There are 12 residues in the CDR3. Trimming stripped 2 bases from V and 6 bases from J, with 8 bases between. The CDR3 DNA is TGTGCCAGCAGTTTACCACAAGGCGAGCAGTACTTC. Its translation: CASSLPQGEQYF.

V and J are TRBV18 and TRBJ1-6, with a tentative D call TRBD1 (5 bases). V was pared by 3 bases and J by 8 bases, with 11 bases between. CDR3 length: 14 amino acids. Germline V gene data show CDR1 as KGHSH and CDR2 as LQKENI. The CDR3 region has the DNA TGTGCCAGCTCACCGACAGTTGGGGATTCACCCCTCCACTTT. It specifies CASSPTVGDSPLHF.

The V and J genes are TRBV20-1 and TRBJ2-7, with TRBD2 matching 9 bases. The CDR3 sequence is 14 residues long. V shed 5 bases and J 4 bases; nucleotides not matched to a gene: 9. Germline V gene sequence: CDR1 DFQATT, CDR2 SNEGSKA (reference sequence). The CDR3 sequence is CSAPPASGTYEQYF. CDR3 in DNA: TGCAGTGCTCCCCCCGCTAGCGGGACATACGAGCAGTACTTC.

About this clonotype itself: This may be a read error, as it is one base from a much larger clone. The V gene is TRBV6-2 or TRBV6-3, the J gene TRBJ2-7, with a possible D match to TRBD1 (7 bases). V lost 6 bases and J lost 3, with 18 bases in between. The CDR3 spans 15 residues. The germline V gene encodes CDR1 MNHEY and CDR2 SVGEGT. The DNA of the CDR3 is TGTGCCAGCAGGCGTGCGGGACAGAGCTACTACGAGCAGTACTTC. Translated, it gives CASRRAGQSYYEQYF.

The table lists this clonotype with many counts. The chain couples TRBV29-1 to TRBJ2-5, with D unclear. Germline CDR1 SQVTM, CDR2 ANQGSEA. The CDR3 totals 13 residues. Trimming left V 4 bases short and J 4 bases short, with 13 bases between. The CDR3 nucleotides read TGCAGCGTTGGTACTCGTCAGATAGAGACCCAGTACTTC. This translates into CSVGTRQIETQYF.

The V gene is TRBV20-1, the J gene TRBJ2-3; 9 nucleotides line up with TRBD1. The germline CDR1 and CDR2 sequences are DFQATT and SNEGSKA (reference sequence). The CDR3 has 13 amino acids. The CDR3 DNA reads TGCAGCACTGGAGGGACAGGGTTGGAGCCGGGGTATTTT. It specifies CSTGGTGLEPGYF.

In its sample, this clonotype was seen many times. In DNA form, the CDR3 reads TGTGCCAGCAGCTTGGGAAGGACAGAGCAGCAGTACTTC. This sequence encodes CASSLGRTEQQYF. The chain has TRBV5-6 and TRBJ2-7, with a possible D match to TRBD1 (6 bases). The CDR3 extends over 13 amino acids. The germline V gene has CDR1 SGHDT and CDR2 YYEEEE. Trimming removed 0 bases at V and 8 bases at J, with 12 bases between. Combining the CDR3 with reference TRBV5-6 and TRBJ2-7 gives the whole variable domain DAGVTQSPTHLIKTRGQQVTLRCSPKSGHDTVSWYQQALGQGPQFIFQYYEEEERQRGNFPDRFSGHQFPNYSSELNVNALLLGDSALYLCASSLGRTEQQYFGPGTRLTVT.

This clonotype was recorded many times. The V call is TRBV28, the J call TRBJ1-5; D remains ambiguous. The CDR3 sequence is 10 residues long. The V gene's germline CDR1 is MDHEN and CDR2 SYDVKM. The V end lost 9 bases, the J end lost 6 bases, and 6 bases lay between the germline ends. The CDR3: CASGFQPQHF. CDR3 DNA: TGTGCCAGTGGCTTTCAGCCCCAGCATTTT.

In this sample, this clonotype turned up once. As the CDR3 is not closed by the conserved phenylalanine or tryptophan, this likely results from a read error. This chain uses TRBV5-1 with TRBJ2-7; 8 bases fit TRBD1. Germline trimming cut 0 bases from V and 6 bases from J; bases unmatched to any gene: 8. The germline V gene encodes CDR1 SGHRS and CDR2 YFSETQ. The CDR3 covers 15 residues. For the CDR3, the DNA is TGCGCCAGCAGCTTGGCTAGGACAGGGTATGGCGAGCAGTACTTA. Protein sequence: CASSLARTGYGEQYL.

This clonotype was seen only a few times. This rearrangement joins TRBV7-2 to TRBJ1-1, with D hard to call. There are 13 residues in the CDR3. Germline CDR1 reads SGHTA; CDR2 reads FQGNSA. Trimming shortened V by 5 bases and J by 5 bases, and 12 bases separated the two germline ends. CDR3 protein: CASSTTFETEAFF. CDR3 coding DNA: TGTGCCAGCAGCACGACCTTTGAGACTGAAGCTTTCTTT.

This rearrangement joins TRBV5-4 to TRBJ2-3; 12 bases match TRBD2. Losses at the gene ends were 2 bases for V and 1 base for J; bases not matched to a gene: 2. Germline values: CDR1 SGHNT, CDR2 YYREEE (reference sequence). The CDR3 covers 16 residues. The CDR3: CASSFRLAGGTDTQYF. In DNA form, the CDR3 reads TGTGCCAGCAGCTTTAGACTAGCGGGAGGCACAGATACGCAGTATTTT.

As concerns this clonotype: Sequence at one end of the junction differs from germline and may be a read error. This rearrangement joins TRBV20-1 to TRBJ1-1; D is perhaps TRBD1 (5 bases). This CDR3 contains 15 residues. Germline V gene sequence: CDR1 DFQATT, CDR2 SNEGSKA (reference sequence). This CDR3 is CSARGGVLGNTKAFF. CDR3 nucleotide sequence: TGCAGTGCTAGAGGGGGGGTACTGGGGAACACTAAAGCTTTCTTT.

This clonotype was seen a few times. J is TRBJ2-3 and V is TRBV20-1; D might be TRBD2 (5 bases). V lost 7 bases and J lost 1, with 18 bases in between. The CDR3 spans 15 residues. Germline CDR1 is DFQATT and CDR2 is SNEGSKA (reference sequence). CDR3: CSEERLAPRTDTQYF. CDR3 nucleotides: TGCAGTGAGGAGCGGCTAGCTCCACGCACAGATACGCAGTATTTT.

The chain recombines TRBV30 with TRBJ2-2; TRBD1 matches at 9 bases. Germline trimming cut 4 bases from V and 5 bases from J; bases unmatched to any gene: 11. CDR1 and CDR2 (germline): GTSNPN, SVGIG (reference sequence). This CDR3 comprises 16 residues. The chain's CDR3 is CAWNRGLGGETGELFF. The CDR3 DNA sequence: TGTGCCTGGAACAGGGGGCTAGGAGGGGAGACCGGGGAGCTGTTTTTT.

This clonotype has only a few counts. The chain carries TRBV3-1 and TRBJ2-2; D is unresolved. Germline CDR1 reads LGHDT; CDR2 reads YNNKEL (reference sequence). V dropped 3 bases and J dropped 1 base, with 6 bases sitting between them. The CDR3 consists of 14 residues. The CDR3 loop is CASSHRQNTGELFF. The CDR3 coding sequence is TGTGCCAGCAGCCATAGGCAGAACACCGGGGAGCTGTTTTTT.